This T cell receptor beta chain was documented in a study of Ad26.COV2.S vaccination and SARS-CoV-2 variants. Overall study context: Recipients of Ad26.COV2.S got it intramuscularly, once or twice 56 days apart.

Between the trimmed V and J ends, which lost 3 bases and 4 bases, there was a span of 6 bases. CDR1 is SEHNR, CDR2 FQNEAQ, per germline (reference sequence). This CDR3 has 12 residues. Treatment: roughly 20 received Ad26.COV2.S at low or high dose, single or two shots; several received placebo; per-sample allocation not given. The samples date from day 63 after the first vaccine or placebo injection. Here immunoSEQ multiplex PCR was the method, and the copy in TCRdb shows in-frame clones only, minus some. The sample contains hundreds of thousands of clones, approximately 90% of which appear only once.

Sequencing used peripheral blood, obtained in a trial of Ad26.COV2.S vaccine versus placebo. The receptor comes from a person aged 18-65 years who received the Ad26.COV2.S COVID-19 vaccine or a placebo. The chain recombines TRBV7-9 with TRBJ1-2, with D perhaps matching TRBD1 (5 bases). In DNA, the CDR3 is TGTGCCAGCAGCTTCGGGGGCTATGGCTACACCTTC. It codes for CASSFGGYGYTF.